This T cell receptor beta chain was observed in a study of T cells in localized non-small cell lung cancer. Regarding this clone: The antigen is undetermined.

Study outcomes and limitations: With higher T cell density in blood came longer overall survival.

Some clones are missing from TCRdb's copy, which holds only in-frame ones; the method was immunoSEQ multiplex PCR. The sample lists some 20,000 clones, around 83% occurring once. CDR1 is ENHRY, CDR2 SYGVKD, per germline. The CDR3 has 12 amino acids. V dropped 8 bases and J dropped 3 bases, with 9 bases sitting between them. The sample was peripheral blood, taken before any cancer treatment. The source of this sequence is a man aged 35-75 years with stage I lung adenocarcinoma. V usage is TRBV10-3 and J usage is TRBJ2-3, with TRBD2 as a possible D gene (5 bases). The CDR3 DNA sequence: TGTGCCATCGCGGGTATTACAGATACGCAGTATTTT. Protein sequence: CAIAGITDTQYF.